One and the same sample provided the 13 T cell receptor beta chains below, sequenced in a study of shared clonotypes between healthy human individuals. Clones were sequenced by immunoSEQ multiplex PCR, and TCRdb holds only the in-frame ones, with some missing. This table has 2 million to 3 million clones, approximately 93% appearing once. Sequenced: naive CD4+ T cells from PBMCs. Subset: CD45RA+ positively selected. The receptors come from a man younger than 35 in good health. Some clones in this sample may be carry-over from other donors' samples.

The chain has TRBV7-3 and TRBJ1-1; TRBD1 is a possible D gene (5 bases). This CDR3 spans 14 amino acids. Trimming removed 5 bases from V and 0 bases from J, with 10 bases in between. Germline V gives CDR1 SGHTA, CDR2 FQGTGA. The CDR3 sequence: CASSVQVMNTEAFF. The CDR3 nucleotides read TGTGCCAGCAGCGTACAGGTGATGAACACTGAAGCTTTCTTT.

This chain joins TRBV6-6 and TRBJ2-2, with 7 bases fitting TRBD2. Unmatched junction bases numbered 5, after V lost 4 bases and J lost 6 bases. This CDR3 spans 14 amino acids. Germline values: CDR1 MNHNY, CDR2 SVGAGI (reference sequence). The chain's CDR3 is CASSSLAGAGELFF. The CDR3 DNA is TGTGCCAGCAGTTCCCTCGCGGGAGCCGGGGAGCTGTTTTTT.

The V gene is TRBV2, the J gene TRBJ2-1; 8 bases line up with TRBD2. The CDR3 has 15 residues. CDR1 and CDR2 from the germline V gene are SNHLY and FYNNEI. V was pared by 4 bases and J by 4 bases, with 6 bases of the junction left unmatched. CDR3: CASSVRSGRYNEQFF. CDR3 sequence (DNA): TGTGCCAGCAGTGTAAGGAGCGGGAGATACAATGAGCAGTTCTTC.

About this clone itself: Other DNA sequences from this sample encode an identical CDR3 as well. The CDR3 spells CSVLTSSGNTIYF. The DNA of the CDR3 is TGCAGCGTCCTCACAAGCTCTGGAAACACCATATATTTT. V gene TRBV29-1 combines with J gene TRBJ1-3; D is uncertain. The length of the CDR3 is 13 residues. The germline V and J ends were trimmed by 6 bases and 0 bases, with 9 bases remaining between them. Germline values: CDR1 SQVTM, CDR2 ANQGSEA.

With respect to this clone: Distinct nucleotide sequences in the sample also encode this CDR3. The genes are TRBV7-3 and TRBJ2-1; the D gene is possibly TRBD2 (5 bases). CDR3 length: 14 residues. Germline V gene lookup returns CDR1 SGHTA and CDR2 FQGTGA. V was shortened by 3 bases and J by 4 bases, with 10 bases between the two germline ends. The CDR3 DNA follows: TGTGCCAGCAGCTTGGGTGGGAGTTACAATGAGCAGTTCTTC. It yields the protein CASSLGGSYNEQFF.

The chain links TRBV5-1 to TRBJ2-4; 9 bases agree with TRBD1. The germline V gene encodes CDR1 SGHRS and CDR2 YFSETQ. J lost 6 bases, V lost 4 bases, and 8 bases had no gene match. The CDR3 length is 15 residues. The CDR3 sequence: CASSRTGTGSNIQYF. CDR3 coding DNA: TGCGCCAGCAGCAGAACCGGGACAGGGTCAAACATTCAGTACTTC.

This chain connects TRBV7-3 to TRBJ2-2, with no clear D. The germline CDR1 and CDR2 sequences are SGHTA and FQGTGA. V lost 5 bases to trimming and J lost 3 bases, with 16 bases between them. This CDR3 has 16 amino acids. This CDR3 reads CASSPIPVVYTGELFF. Written as DNA, the CDR3 is TGTGCCAGCAGCCCGATCCCGGTGGTTTACACCGGGGAGCTGTTTTTT.

The chain recombines TRBV7-9 with TRBJ2-1, with D possibly being TRBD2 (6 bases). Germline V gene lookup returns CDR1 SEHNR and CDR2 FQNEAQ (reference sequence). The V end lost 2 bases, the J end lost 0 bases, and 14 bases lay between the germline ends. The CDR3 length is 17 residues. The DNA of the CDR3 is TGTGCCAGCAGCTTAAGTGGGCTAGCGCACTCCTACAATGAGCAGTTCTTC. It is translated as CASSLSGLAHSYNEQFF. The complete variable domain, with remaining parts taken from reference TRBV7-9 and TRBJ2-1, reads DTGVSQNPRHKITKRGQNVTFRCDPISEHNRLYWYRQTLGQGPEFLTYFQNEAQLEKSRLLSDRFSAERPKGSFSTLEIQRTEQGDSAMYLCASSLSGLAHSYNEQFFGPGTRLTVL.

J is TRBJ2-1 and V is TRBV28; 11 bases agree with TRBD2. V lost 5 bases to trimming and J lost 6 bases; unmatched junction nucleotides: 6. The CDR3 runs 15 residues. Germline CDR1 and CDR2: MDHEN and SYDVKM. CDR3 DNA sequence: TGTGCCAGCAGTGTTACTAGCGGGGGTGGCAATGAGCAGTTCTTC. This codes for CASSVTSGGGNEQFF. The full variable domain, in which reference TRBV28 and TRBJ2-1 provide the parts outside the CDR3, is DVKVTQSSRYLVKRTGEKVFLECVQDMDHENMFWYRQDPGLGLRLIYFSYDVKMKEKGDIPEGYSVSREKKERFSLILESASTNQTSMYLCASSVTSGGGNEQFFGPGTRLTVL.

This chain connects TRBV27 to TRBJ1-2; 7 bases match TRBD1. Looked up from germline, CDR1 is MNHEY and CDR2 is SMNVEV (reference sequence). This CDR3 spans 17 amino acids. J lost 0 bases, V lost 5 bases, and 12 bases had no gene match. As DNA, the CDR3 is TGTGCCAGCAGTCCGGACAGGACGCCCTGGTCTAACTATGGCTACACCTTC. This sequence encodes CASSPDRTPWSNYGYTF.

The V call is TRBV6-1, the J call TRBJ1-2, with 12 bases lining up with TRBD1. Unmatched junction bases numbered 11, after V lost 3 bases and J lost 6 bases. The CDR3 extends over 17 amino acids. Per the germline V gene, CDR1 is MNHNS and CDR2 is SASEGT. The CDR3 spells CASSDPGTGGESHGYTF. The CDR3 DNA follows: TGTGCCAGCAGTGATCCAGGGACAGGGGGCGAAAGTCATGGCTACACCTTC.

The chain employs TRBV5-1 and TRBJ2-7; TRBD2 aligns across 7 bases. The CDR3 covers 15 residues. Germline CDR1 and CDR2: SGHRS and YFSETQ. V lost 4 bases and J lost 2; bases outside the gene matches: 9. DNA for the CDR3: TGCGCCAGCAGCCTCCTGGGGGGGGAAGCCTACGAGCAGTACTTC. Translation gives CASSLLGGEAYEQYF.

This chain links TRBV30 with TRBJ2-4; TRBD2 is a possible D gene (7 bases). Trimming pared 2 bases from V and 0 bases from J, leaving 23 bases between. Germline CDR1 is GTSNPN and CDR2 is SVGIG (reference sequence). This CDR3 region has 19 residues. The CDR3 spells CAWSRGGSPILLAKNIQYF. Written as DNA, the CDR3 is TGTGCCTGGAGTAGGGGGGGCAGCCCCATCCTTCTAGCCAAAAACATTCAGTACTTC.